Presented here are 9 T cell receptor beta chains from one specimen sequenced in a study of regulatory T cells in long-lasting Graves disease. The TCR beta library used iRepertoire HTBI primers with Arm-PCR amplification of CDR3. From the multiplex PCR reads, TCRdb called clonotypes with MiXCR, one entry per CDR3 protein. The sample lists roughly 500,000 distinct CDR3 sequences; around 12% were seen once. Time point: newly diagnosed GD, antithyroid drugs for less than 3 months. There was RNA extracted from PBMCs, and the TCR library was made from it. These same data were also listed under a study on T cells in Graves' hyperthyroidism and ophthalmopathy.

The sample was peripheral blood mononuclear cells (PBMCs), taken at new diagnosis, from a patient treated with antithyroid drugs. The receptors were sampled from a woman in her 30s with Graves disease.

This clonotype came up many times. The V call is TRBV11-2, the J call TRBJ2-2, with unresolved D. Trimming took 1 base from V and 5 from J, leaving 8 bases between them. The CDR3 is made up of 14 amino acids. Per germline, CDR1 SGHAT and CDR2 FQNNGV. The CDR3 region has the DNA TGTGCCAGCAGCTTAGGGGTAGGGACCGGGGAGCTGTTTTTT. The encoded protein is CASSLGVGTGELFF.

The chain employs TRBV6-1 and TRBJ2-7; D is uncertain. This CDR3 comprises 16 residues. CDR1 MNHNS and CDR2 SASEGT come from the germline V gene. V dropped 1 base and J dropped 0 bases, with 13 bases sitting between them. CDR3 sequence (DNA): TGTGCCAGCAGTGAAGGTGCCGCAAATCCCTCCTACGAGCAGTACTTC. This sequence encodes CASSEGAANPSYEQYF.

The sample holds many counts of this clonotype. The V and J genes are TRBV5-4 and TRBJ1-6; 9 bases line up with TRBD1. V gave up 4 bases and J gave up 7 bases; unmatched junction bases: 6. Germline V gene sequence: CDR1 SGHNT, CDR2 YYREEE (reference sequence). The CDR3 runs to 15 residues. The CDR3 nucleotides read TGTGCCAGCAGCCCCCGGGACAGGGACAATTCACCCCTCCACTTT. Its protein product is CASSPRDRDNSPLHF.

The sample holds many counts of this clonotype. V and J are TRBV5-1 and TRBJ1-1; D ambiguous. The CDR3 has 14 amino acids. CDR1 and CDR2 (germline): SGHRS, YFSETQ. The germline V and J ends were trimmed by 0 bases and 5 bases, with 11 bases remaining between them. The CDR3 DNA follows: TGCGCCAGCAGCTTGGGCGGGTTTTTGACTGAAGCTTTCTTT. This codes for CASSLGGFLTEAFF. The variable domain in full, completed from reference TRBV5-1 and TRBJ1-1, reads KAGVTQTPRYLIKTRGQQVTLSCSPISGHRSVSWYQQTPGQGLQFLFEYFSETQRNKGNFPGRFSGRQFSNSRSEMNVSTLELGDSALYLCASSLGGFLTEAFFGQGTRLTVV.

In this sample, this clonotype turned up a few times. This chain uses TRBV12-3 or TRBV12-4 with TRBJ2-3, with 8 positions matching TRBD2. V was pared by 5 bases and J by 1 base, with 5 bases of the junction left unmatched. The CDR3 runs to 15 residues. The CDR3 loop is CASSRTSRGTDTQYF. The CDR3 DNA is TGTGCCAGCAGTAGGACTAGCAGGGGCACAGATACGCAGTATTTT.

This clonotype has only a few counts. A far larger clone is a single base away, which makes a read error likely. A read error is likely, as this CDR3 ends without the conserved phenylalanine or tryptophan. The rearrangement uses TRBV6-1 and TRBJ2-3; perhaps TRBD1 as D (5 bases). The J call is in doubt because the DNA end fits TRBJ1-1 better. CDR3 length: 15 amino acids. Germline V gene lookup returns CDR1 MNHNS and CDR2 SASEGT. The CDR3 sequence: CASNRQTEKNTEAFL. CDR3 sequence (DNA): TGTGCCAGCAATCGTCAGACAGAGAAGAACACTGAAGCTTTCCTT.

There are many counts of this clonotype. This rearrangement joins TRBV5-8 to TRBJ2-3; possibly TRBD2 for D (6 bases). The CDR3 is made up of 14 amino acids. Germline loops: CDR1 SGHTS, CDR2 YDEGEE. V gave up 2 bases and J gave up 4 bases, with 11 bases separating them. This chain's CDR3 is CASSLYGSADTQYF. CDR3 bases: TGTGCCAGCAGCTTATACGGGAGCGCAGATACGCAGTATTTT.

This clonotype was detected ten times or more. The V call is TRBV19, the J call TRBJ2-2; TRBD1 aligns across 7 bases. V was clipped by 4 bases and J by 4 bases; unmatched bases: 12. The CDR3 is made up of 17 amino acids. CDR1 LNHDA and CDR2 SQIVND come from the germline V gene (reference sequence). CDR3 sequence: CASSTPPGTALTGELFF. CDR3 coding DNA: TGTGCCAGTAGTACCCCCCCCGGGACAGCCCTCACCGGGGAGCTGTTTTTT.

This clonotype has a count of ten or more. The V call is TRBV5-1, the J call TRBJ1-5; D may be TRBD1 (5 bases). Trimming cost V 0 bases and J 3 bases, with 7 bases left between them. The CDR3 has 14 residues. The germline gives CDR1 SGHRS, CDR2 YFSETQ. The CDR3 DNA reads as TGCGCCAGCAGCTTGGGGGGACTCAATCAGCCCCAGCATTTT. Protein: CASSLGGLNQPQHF.